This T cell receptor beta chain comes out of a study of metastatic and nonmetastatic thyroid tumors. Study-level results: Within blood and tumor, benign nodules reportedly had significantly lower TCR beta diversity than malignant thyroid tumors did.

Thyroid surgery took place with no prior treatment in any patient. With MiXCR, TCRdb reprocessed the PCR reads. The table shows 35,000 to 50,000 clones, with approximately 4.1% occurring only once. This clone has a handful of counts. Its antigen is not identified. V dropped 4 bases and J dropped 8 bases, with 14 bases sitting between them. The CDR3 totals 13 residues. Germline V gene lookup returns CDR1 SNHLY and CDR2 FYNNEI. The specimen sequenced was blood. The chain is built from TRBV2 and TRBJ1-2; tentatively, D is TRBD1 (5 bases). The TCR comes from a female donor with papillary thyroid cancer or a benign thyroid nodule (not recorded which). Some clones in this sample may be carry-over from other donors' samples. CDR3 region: CASSVSQGSGYTF. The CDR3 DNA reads TGTGCCAGCAGTGTGTCTCAGGGAAGCGGCTACACCTTC.